This record concerns one TCR beta chain sequence. Its antigen is undetermined. Relative to the germline gene, one junction end is altered; a read error may explain this. This entry comes from a study of tumor and adjacent non-tumor tissue in lung cancer. Study background: The patients, roughly eleven men and five or six women, were roughly 31 to 85 with stage I to III disease. Samples averaged roughly 4.4 million productive TCRbeta reads each. General observations from the study: TCR diversity was significantly greater in tumor than normal lung tissue.

TCRbeta libraries were built with three rounds of nested PCR, modified from ARM-PCR. TCRdb reprocessed the multiplex PCR reads with MiXCR, giving one entry per CDR3 protein. Of 85,000 to 130,000 distinct CDR3 sequences in the sample, over 55% are singletons; the top ten hold roughly 19%. CDR1 is MNHEY, CDR2 SVGAGI, per germline. This CDR3 is 13 amino acids long. RNA was extracted from bulk tissue without any cell sorting. More than 3 cm separated this lung sample from the edge of the tumor. Input material: distant non-tumor lung tissue. This sequence originates from a man in his thirties or forties with non-small cell lung cancer. This chain joins TRBV6-5 and TRBJ1-1; D is undetermined. This CDR3 is CASSALAVTEALF. DNA for the CDR3: TGTGCCAGCAGTGCTCTGGCAGTTACTGAAGCTTTGTTT.